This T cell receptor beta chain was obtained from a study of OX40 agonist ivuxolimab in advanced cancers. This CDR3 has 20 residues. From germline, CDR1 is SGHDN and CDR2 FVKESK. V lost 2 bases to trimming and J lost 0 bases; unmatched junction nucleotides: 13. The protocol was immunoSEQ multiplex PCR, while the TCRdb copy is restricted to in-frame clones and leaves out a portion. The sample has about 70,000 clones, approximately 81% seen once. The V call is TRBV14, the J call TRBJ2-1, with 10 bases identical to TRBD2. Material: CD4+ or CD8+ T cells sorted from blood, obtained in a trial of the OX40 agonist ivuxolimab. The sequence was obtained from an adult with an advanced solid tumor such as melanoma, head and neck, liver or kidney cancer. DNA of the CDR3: TGTGCCAGCAGCCAACGTTGGGGGCTAGCGGGGGCGAGCTCCTACAATGAGCAGTTCTTC. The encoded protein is CASSQRWGLAGASSYNEQFF.